This TCR beta chain appears in the sequencing data of a study of blood T cell repertoires in COVID-19. The overall study: PBMCs, B-cell-depleted T cells, or T cells were the source of the cDNA or gDNA that made up the material.

The length of the CDR3 is 14 residues. Germline CDR1 SNHLY, CDR2 FYNNEI. V trimming: 1 base; J trimming: 5 bases; junction bases outside the gene matches: 2. The table came from immunoSEQ multiplex PCR; TCRdb's copy has only in-frame clones and leaves some out. Of under 250,000 clones in the sample, more than 75% were seen once. The chain joins TRBV2 to TRBJ1-1; TRBD1 matches 9 bases. This clonotype was obtained from a man aged 50 to 60 with COVID-19, enrolled during active disease. Sample: peripheral blood. CDR3 nucleotides: TGTGCCAGCAGTGAAGTGACAGGGGGAACTGAAGCTTTCTTT. The encoded protein is CASSEVTGGTEAFF.